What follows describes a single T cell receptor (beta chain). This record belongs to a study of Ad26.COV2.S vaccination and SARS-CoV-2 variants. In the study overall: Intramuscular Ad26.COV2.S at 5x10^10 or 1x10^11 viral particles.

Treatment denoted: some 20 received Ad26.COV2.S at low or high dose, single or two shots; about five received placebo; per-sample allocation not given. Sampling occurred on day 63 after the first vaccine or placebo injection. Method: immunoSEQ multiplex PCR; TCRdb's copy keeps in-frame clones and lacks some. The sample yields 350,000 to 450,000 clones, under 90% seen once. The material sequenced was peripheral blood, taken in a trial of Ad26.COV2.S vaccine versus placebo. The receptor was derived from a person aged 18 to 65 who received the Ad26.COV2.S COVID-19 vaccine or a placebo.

The CDR3 is CASSFRGLGNTIYF. In DNA form, the CDR3 reads TGTGCCAGCAGTTTTAGAGGTCTTGGAAACACCATATATTTT. V and J are TRBV6-5 and TRBJ1-3; D is ambiguous. V lost 4 bases and J lost 3, with 10 bases in between. The CDR3 is 14 residues long. Germline V gene lookup returns CDR1 MNHEY and CDR2 SVGAGI.